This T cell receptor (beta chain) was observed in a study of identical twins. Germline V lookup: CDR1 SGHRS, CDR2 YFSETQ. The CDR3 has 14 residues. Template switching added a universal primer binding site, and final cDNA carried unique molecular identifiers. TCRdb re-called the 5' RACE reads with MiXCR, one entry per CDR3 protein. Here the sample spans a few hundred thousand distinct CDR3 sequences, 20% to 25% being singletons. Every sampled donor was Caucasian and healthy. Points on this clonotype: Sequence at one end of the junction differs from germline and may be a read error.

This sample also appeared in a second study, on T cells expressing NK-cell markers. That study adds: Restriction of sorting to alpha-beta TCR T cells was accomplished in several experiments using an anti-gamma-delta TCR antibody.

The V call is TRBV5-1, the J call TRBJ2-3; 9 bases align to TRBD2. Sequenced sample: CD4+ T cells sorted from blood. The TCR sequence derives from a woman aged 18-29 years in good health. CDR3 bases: TGCGCCAGCAGGTTAGCGGGGGAGGTTGATACGAAGTATTTT. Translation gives CASRLAGEVDTKYF.